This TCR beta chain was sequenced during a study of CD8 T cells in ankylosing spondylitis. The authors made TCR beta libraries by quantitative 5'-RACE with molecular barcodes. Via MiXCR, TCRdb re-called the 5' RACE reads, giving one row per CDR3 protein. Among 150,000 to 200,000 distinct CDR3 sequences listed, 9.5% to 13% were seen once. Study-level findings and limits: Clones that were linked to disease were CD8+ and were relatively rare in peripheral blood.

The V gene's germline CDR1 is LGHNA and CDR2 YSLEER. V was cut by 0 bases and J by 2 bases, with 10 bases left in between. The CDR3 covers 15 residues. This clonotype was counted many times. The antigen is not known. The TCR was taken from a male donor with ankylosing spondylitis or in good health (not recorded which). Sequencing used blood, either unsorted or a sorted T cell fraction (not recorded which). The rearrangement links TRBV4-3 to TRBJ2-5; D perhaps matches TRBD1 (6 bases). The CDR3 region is CASSQDRTVQETQYF. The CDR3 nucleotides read TGCGCCAGCAGCCAAGATAGGACAGTGCAAGAGACCCAGTACTTC.